This TCR beta chain comes out of a study of glioma-infiltrating T cells. Notes on the study in general: Non-neoplastic patients had below-expected tissue-blood divergence, while all gliomas exceeded expectation.

V lost 0 bases, J lost 7 bases, and 13 bases lay in between. The length of the CDR3 is 15 residues. In germline, CDR1 is SEHNR, CDR2 FQNEAQ (reference sequence). Using RNA template, CDR3s of TCR alpha and beta were amplified with iRepertoire arm-PCR. Tissue mRNA or PBMC total RNA, about 90-450 ng, went into one-step reverse transcription and amplification. TCRdb reprocessed the multiplex PCR reads via MiXCR and lists one record per CDR3 protein. The table lists 35,000 to 45,000 distinct CDR3 sequences, around 22% of them singletons. Concerning this clonotype itself: Its antigen is not known. With a much larger clone just one base away, this may be a read error.

Sequencing used glioma tissue, nonneoplastic brain tissue, or PBMCs (not recorded which). This rearrangement joins TRBV7-9 to TRBJ2-1, with D perhaps TRBD1 (6 bases). This clonotype was sampled from a human donor with low-grade glioma or glioblastoma, undergoing nonglioma brain surgery, or in good health (not recorded which). The CDR3: CASSLAGALMNEQFF. CDR3 in DNA: TGTGCCAGCAGCTTAGCGGGGGCGCTCATGAATGAGCAGTTCTTC.